The 25 T cell receptor beta chains below were found in one sample sequenced in a study of cytomegalovirus exposure and HLA in healthy donors. Repertoires were generated with immunoSEQ multiplex PCR, while TCRdb's copy carries only in-frame clones and drops some. The sample holds around 250,000 clones, roughly 90% seen once. The sequenced sample consisted of PBMCs. Source of these receptors: a woman younger than 30 in good health and CMV-seronegative.

The chain carries TRBV27 and TRBJ1-3; 7 nucleotides align to TRBD1. V lost 5 bases and J lost 2; bases outside the gene matches: 3. The germline CDR1 and CDR2 sequences are MNHEY and SMNVEV (reference sequence). The CDR3 spans 14 residues. The CDR3 DNA reads as TGTGCCAGCAGTCCGAGGGGGCCTGGAAACACCATATATTTT. Its protein product is CASSPRGPGNTIYF.

The chain combines TRBV5-6 with TRBJ2-7; D perhaps matches TRBD1 (5 bases). V was cut by 0 bases and J by 3 bases, with 10 bases left in between. Per germline, CDR1 SGHDT and CDR2 YYEEEE. The CDR3 contains 14 residues. CDR3: CASSLVQGRYEQYF. The DNA of the CDR3 is TGTGCCAGCAGCTTGGTTCAGGGCCGCTACGAGCAGTACTTC.

This chain connects TRBV2 to TRBJ2-3; 9 bases map to TRBD1. CDR1 and CDR2 (germline): SNHLY, FYNNEI. J was trimmed by 1 base and V by 5 bases; bases with no gene match: 7. This CDR3 spans 16 amino acids. The CDR3 sequence: CASSLPRTGGTDTQYF. The CDR3 region has the DNA TGTGCCAGCAGTCTACCCAGGACAGGGGGCACAGATACGCAGTATTTT.

V gene TRBV18 combines with J gene TRBJ2-7, with a tentative D call TRBD2 (5 bases). This CDR3 is built from 13 residues. Trimming pared 4 bases from V and 2 bases from J, leaving 9 bases between. Germline assignment: CDR1 KGHSH and CDR2 LQKENI. In nucleotides, the CDR3 is TGTGCCAGCTCACAAGCGGCGACCTACGAGCAGTACTTC. It translates to CASSQAATYEQYF.

The J gene is TRBJ1-2, the V gene TRBV10-3, with a possible D match to TRBD1 (6 bases). Between the trimmed V and J ends, which lost 10 bases and 8 bases, there was a span of 23 bases. The CDR3 covers 14 residues. Per germline, CDR1 ENHRY and CDR2 SYGVKD. This chain's CDR3 is CATGLRDTEGGYTF. The CDR3 nucleotides are TGTGCCACCGGCCTCCGGGACACCGAGGGCGGCTACACCTTC.

This clone occurred once. This sequence joins TRBV28 and TRBJ1-4, with D unresolved. CDR3 length equals 11 residues. In germline, CDR1 is MDHEN, CDR2 SYDVKM. Between the trimmed V and J ends, which lost 10 bases and 0 bases, there was a span of 3 bases. The CDR3 DNA reads TGTGCCATAGCAACTAATGAAAAACTGTTTTTT. Translating gives CAIATNEKLFF.

The chain carries TRBV2 and TRBJ1-6; TRBD1 aligns across 7 bases. CDR3 length: 12 residues. J lost 10 bases, V lost 10 bases, and 7 bases had no gene match. CDR1 and CDR2 from the germline V gene are SNHLY and FYNNEI. The CDR3 DNA follows: TGTGCCACCACAGGGGTAAGGTCACCCCTCCACTTT. This encodes CATTGVRSPLHF.

This clone was detected only once. The CDR3 protein is CASSSGLESSNEQFF. The CDR3 coding sequence is TGTGCCAGCAGCTCAGGACTAGAGTCTAGCAATGAGCAGTTCTTC. The V call is TRBV11-2, the J call TRBJ2-1; 7 nucleotides match TRBD2. This CDR3 has 15 amino acids. Germline V gene data show CDR1 as SGHAT and CDR2 as FQNNGV. V gave up 4 bases and J gave up 6 bases; unmatched junction bases: 9.

The genes are TRBV5-6 and TRBJ2-3; possible D gene TRBD2, 6 bases. Trimming took off 4 bases at V and 12 bases at J, with 15 bases between the two ends. The CDR3 runs to 12 residues. Germline CDR1 and CDR2: SGHDT and YYEEEE. CDR3 loop: CASSLGVGSQYF. In DNA form, the CDR3 reads TGTGCCAGCAGCCTAGGGGTCGGGAGTCAGTATTTT. Full variable domain (rest looked up from reference TRBV5-6 and TRBJ2-3): DAGVTQSPTHLIKTRGQQVTLRCSPKSGHDTVSWYQQALGQGPQFIFQYYEEEERQRGNFPDRFSGHQFPNYSSELNVNALLLGDSALYLCASSLGVGSQYFGPGTRLTVL.

The CDR3, as DNA: TGTGCCAGCAGCTTAAGGTCGGGACTAGCGGGGGAGAAAGAGACCCAGTACTTC. Protein sequence: CASSLRSGLAGEKETQYF. The chain carries TRBV7-3 and TRBJ2-5; 14 bases agree with TRBD2. The ends lost 1 base at V and 3 bases at J; junction bases unmatched: 7. The CDR3 has 18 amino acids. The V gene's germline CDR1 is SGHTA and CDR2 FQGTGA.

The chain recombines TRBV27 with TRBJ2-5; 9 nucleotides agree with TRBD1. V shed 5 bases and J 3 bases; nucleotides not matched to a gene: 10. This CDR3 has 16 residues. Germline CDR1 is MNHEY and CDR2 is SMNVEV (reference sequence). The CDR3 DNA follows: TGTGCCAGCAGTCTAGGGACAGGGAGGAGCGAAGAGACCCAGTACTTC. Its translation: CASSLGTGRSEETQYF.

The chain carries TRBV13 and TRBJ1-1; 10 nucleotides line up with TRBD1. V lost 4 bases to trimming and J lost 1 base; unmatched junction nucleotides: 9. Germline CDR1 PRHDT, CDR2 FYEKMQ (reference sequence). This CDR3 region has 17 residues. The CDR3: CASSSDRQGAPNTEAFF. Here the CDR3 DNA reads TGTGCCAGCAGCTCAGACCGACAGGGGGCGCCGAACACTGAAGCTTTCTTT.

The rearrangement uses TRBV6-1 and TRBJ2-7, with D possibly TRBD1 on 6 matching bases. The CDR3 is made up of 14 amino acids. V lost 6 bases and J 2 bases, leaving 14 bases between the germline ends. Germline CDR1 is MNHNS and CDR2 is SASEGT. The CDR3 protein is CASSYLDSAYEQYV. The DNA of the CDR3 is TGTGCCAGCAGCTACTTGGACAGCGCCTACGAGCAGTACGTC.

The rearrangement joins TRBV11-2 to TRBJ2-7; D gene unclear. There are 13 residues in the CDR3. Looked up from germline, CDR1 is SGHAT and CDR2 is FQNNGV. Trimming took off 1 base at V and 1 base at J, with 5 bases between the two ends. Here the CDR3 reads CASSLGGSYEQYV. In DNA form, the CDR3 reads TGTGCCAGCAGCTTAGGCGGATCCTACGAGCAGTACGTC.

This chain joins TRBV7-9 and TRBJ2-3; D uncertain. Germline CDR1 is SEHNR and CDR2 is FQNEAQ (reference sequence). V lost 2 bases to trimming and J lost 2 bases, with 5 bases between them. The CDR3 extends over 13 amino acids. CDR3 region: CASSLIHTDTQYF. CDR3 DNA sequence: TGTGCCAGCAGCTTAATCCACACAGATACGCAGTATTTT.

The chain links TRBV4-1 to TRBJ1-2; 7 positions agree with TRBD1. Per the germline V gene, CDR1 is MGHRA and CDR2 is YSYEKL. The CDR3 is made up of 16 amino acids. V lost 3 bases to trimming and J lost 4 bases; unmatched junction nucleotides: 11. The CDR3 DNA is TGCGCCAGCAGCCACCAATTACGACAGGGTCCCTATGGCTACACCTTC. The encoded protein is CASSHQLRQGPYGYTF.

The CDR3 DNA follows: TGTGCCAGCAGCCAAGATCTCACAGGGCGCAATGGCTACACCTTC. Translated, it gives CASSQDLTGRNGYTF. The gene calls are TRBV14 and TRBJ1-2; the D gene is possibly TRBD1 (6 bases). The V end lost 0 bases, the J end lost 6 bases, and 14 bases lay between the germline ends. Germline CDR1 SGHDN, CDR2 FVKESK. This CDR3 has 15 amino acids.

This sequence joins TRBV7-9 and TRBJ1-1; no clear D. Trimming removed 0 bases from V and 0 bases from J, with 8 bases in between. CDR3 length: 15 amino acids. Germline V gene data show CDR1 as SEHNR and CDR2 as FQNEAQ (reference sequence). Written as DNA, the CDR3 is TGTGCCAGCAGCTTAGCGGCCGCCTTGAACACTGAAGCTTTCTTT. Translated: CASSLAAALNTEAFF.

The rearrangement joins TRBV28 to TRBJ1-5, with D maybe TRBD1 (6 bases). The length of the CDR3 is 18 residues. V was shortened by 7 bases and J by 0 bases, with 22 bases between the two germline ends. The germline gives CDR1 MDHEN, CDR2 SYDVKM. Here the CDR3 reads CASTRRTATLYSNQPQHF. The CDR3, as DNA: TGTGCCAGCACCCGAAGGACAGCGACTTTGTATAGCAATCAGCCCCAGCATTTT. Together with reference TRBV28 and TRBJ1-5, the CDR3 gives the full variable domain: DVKVTQSSRYLVKRTGEKVFLECVQDMDHENMFWYRQDPGLGLRLIYFSYDVKMKEKGDIPEGYSVSREKKERFSLILESASTNQTSMYLCASTRRTATLYSNQPQHFGDGTRLSIL.

This chain connects TRBV7-2 to TRBJ1-6; D unclear. V was clipped by 1 base and J by 0 bases, with 7 bases between them. This CDR3 contains 16 residues. Germline values: CDR1 SGHTA, CDR2 FQGNSA. Here the CDR3 reads CASSLGRSSYNSPLHF. CDR3 DNA sequence: TGTGCCAGCAGCTTAGGACGGAGCTCCTATAATTCACCCCTCCACTTT.

This chain connects TRBV19 to TRBJ1-5; the D is unclear. Trimming took 3 bases from V and 6 from J, leaving 9 bases between them. This CDR3 is 13 amino acids long. Germline-derived CDR1 and CDR2 are LNHDA and SQIVND (reference sequence). In nucleotides, the CDR3 is TGTGCCAGTAGTATCAGTGTACCTCAGCCCCAGCATTTT. Translating gives CASSISVPQPQHF. Full variable domain (remainder filled in from reference TRBV19 and TRBJ1-5): DGGITQSPKYLFRKEGQNVTLSCEQNLNHDAMYWYRQDPGQGLRLIYYSQIVNDFQKGDIAEGYSVSREKKESFPLTVTSAQKNPTAFYLCASSISVPQPQHFGDGTRLSIL.

Notes on this clone: Other DNA variants within this sample encode the same CDR3. The chain recombines TRBV27 with TRBJ1-2; 8 bases map to TRBD1. Germline CDR1 is MNHEY and CDR2 is SMNVEV (reference sequence). The V and J ends lost 6 bases and 0 bases, in that order; junction bases with no gene match: 3. The CDR3 sequence is 14 residues long. The CDR3 DNA is TGTGCCAGCAGCACGGACAGGGCTAACTATGGCTACACCTTC. Protein product: CASSTDRANYGYTF.

The chain links TRBV7-8 to TRBJ2-7, with a possible D match to TRBD2 (6 bases). The CDR3 is made up of 15 amino acids. The germline V gene has CDR1 SGHVS and CDR2 FQNEAQ. With 5 bases removed from V and 5 bases from J, the gap between germline ends came to 19 bases. The CDR3 region is CASSGAGPRGNEQYF. The DNA for the CDR3 is TGTGCCAGCAGCGGAGCGGGCCCGCGGGGTAACGAGCAGTACTTC.

The chain combines TRBV28 with TRBJ1-5; 7 bases are shared with TRBD1. The length of the CDR3 is 14 residues. Trimming at V came to 5 bases and at J to 12 bases, leaving 13 bases not matched to a gene. In germline, CDR1 is MDHEN, CDR2 SYDVKM. The CDR3 coding sequence is TGTGCCAGCAGTCGTGGACAGGATGTGGCCTTCCAGCATTTT. Translated, it gives CASSRGQDVAFQHF.

V usage is TRBV11-2 and J usage is TRBJ1-2, with 8 bases identical to TRBD1. This CDR3 comprises 14 residues. Unmatched junction bases numbered 11, after V lost 6 bases and J lost 8 bases. Germline loops: CDR1 SGHAT, CDR2 FQNNGV. Here the CDR3 DNA reads TGTGCCAGCAGTTCATTGCGGACAGGGAGAGGCTACACCTTC. Protein: CASSSLRTGRGYTF.